This record looks at one TCR beta chain sequence and its context. What it recognizes is unknown. Measured with immunoSEQ multiplex PCR; TCRdb has only the in-frame clones, and not every one. The table lists more than 70,000 clones, 81% of them singletons. This entry belongs to a study of OX40 agonist ivuxolimab in advanced cancers. About the study: Participants averaged approximately 65 years of age (range roughly 23 to 90) and were 82.7% male.

General study findings and limits: Part of the nonresponder group also had normalized T-cell clonal expansion that was low. In CD8+ T cells, expanded clones were on average more numerous than in CD4+.

CDR1 SGHAT and CDR2 FQNNGV come from the germline V gene. This CDR3 spans 12 amino acids. The ends were cut back, 5 bases at V and 7 bases at J, with 10 bases in the middle. Baseline was the first blood sampling point, followed by cycle 4 day 1 and cycle 7 day 1. The sequences come from CD4+ or CD8+ T cells sorted from blood, collected in a trial of the OX40 agonist ivuxolimab. The receptor was isolated from an adult with an advanced solid tumor such as melanoma, head and neck, liver or kidney cancer. The rearrangement links TRBV11-2 to TRBJ2-3; the D gene is possibly TRBD1 (6 bases). The CDR3, as DNA: TGTGCCAGCAGCCCACAGGGATATACGCAGTATTTT. It yields the protein CASSPQGYTQYF.